This TCR beta chain emerged from a study of T cell responses to AZD1222 COVID-19 vaccine. This table comes from immunoSEQ multiplex PCR, and its TCRdb copy is limited to in-frame clones, with some not included. The sample has roughly 140,000 clones, 90% to 95% seen once; the top ten hold 4% to 5.5%. The CDR3 loop spans 10 amino acids. With 0 bases removed from V and 4 bases from J, the gap between germline ends came to 0 bases. Germline CDR1 and CDR2: DFQATT and SNEGSKA (reference sequence). Sequencing was performed on peripheral blood, taken on day 0 of AZD1222 vaccination. The origin of this receptor is an adult in good health. V is TRBV20-1 and J is TRBJ2-5, with no clear D. CDR3: CSAREETQYF. CDR3 bases: TGCAGTGCTAGAGAAGAGACCCAGTACTTC.